These 4 T cell receptor beta chains were all obtained from the same sample, sequenced in a study of regulatory T cells in long-lasting Graves disease. Time point: newly diagnosed GD, antithyroid drugs for less than 3 months. The TCR library was prepared using RNA isolated from PBMCs. The TCR beta library used iRepertoire HTBI primers with Arm-PCR amplification of CDR3. TCRdb used MiXCR to reprocess the multiplex PCR reads, holding one entry per CDR3 protein. This table holds about 240,000 distinct CDR3 sequences, around 21% found once. The sequences come from peripheral blood mononuclear cells (PBMCs), collected at new diagnosis, from a patient treated with antithyroid drugs. The receptors derive from a female donor with Graves disease.

This clonotype has ten or more counts. The chain employs TRBV11-3 and TRBJ2-3; tentatively, D is TRBD1 (6 bases). The CDR3 runs 14 residues. Trimming took 5 bases from V and 3 from J, leaving 12 bases between them. Germline V gene sequence: CDR1 SGHNT, CDR2 YENEEA. CDR3 region: CASSAPGQTDTQYF. CDR3 nucleotide sequence: TGTGCCAGCAGCGCACCGGGACAAACAGATACGCAGTATTTT.

This clonotype was picked up many times. The genes are TRBV5-5 and TRBJ1-1; the D is unclear. This CDR3 is built from 16 residues. Germline-derived CDR1 and CDR2 are SGHKS and YYEKEE (reference sequence). Trimming left V 0 bases short and J 0 bases short, with 12 bases between. The CDR3 coding sequence is TGTGCCAGCAGCTTGGCCCAGGTAACTATGAACACTGAAGCTTTCTTT. This translates into CASSLAQVTMNTEAFF.

The V call is TRBV6-2 or TRBV6-3, the J call TRBJ2-3; TRBD2 matches at 9 bases. The CDR3 consists of 16 residues. V was pared by 8 bases and J by 6 bases, with 15 bases of the junction left unmatched. The germline V gene encodes CDR1 MNHEY and CDR2 SVGEGT. The CDR3, as DNA: TGTGCCAGCGGTTTAGGTTTACTAGCGGGTCGGGATACGCAGTATTTT. This gives the protein CASGLGLLAGRDTQYF.

Note on this clonotype: This may be a read error, as it is one base from a much larger clone. This chain uses TRBV10-3 with TRBJ2-3; D is perhaps TRBD2 (5 bases). The J call may be mistaken, given a closer DNA end match to TRBJ2-1. The germline gives CDR1 ENHRY, CDR2 SYGVKD. This CDR3 has 15 residues. The CDR3 region has the DNA TGTGCCATCAGTGACCCGGGAAGGATCGCCTACGAGCAGTTCTTC. It codes for CAISDPGRIAYEQFF.